What follows are 25 T cell receptor beta chains derived from one specimen sequenced in a study of blood T cell repertoires in COVID-19. Data came from immunoSEQ multiplex PCR; TCRdb stores just in-frame clones and leaves some out. This table holds some 160,000 clones, under 90% found once. The specimen sequenced was peripheral blood. These receptors originate from a woman older than 75 with acute or convalescent COVID-19.

This clone was observed a handful of times. The chain joins TRBV7-9 to TRBJ1-6; 7 nucleotides align to TRBD1. The CDR3 extends over 14 amino acids. V shed 3 bases, J shed 7 bases, and the junction held 3 bases outside the gene matches. Germline V CDR1 and CDR2: SEHNR, FQNEAQ (reference sequence). CDR3 coding DNA: TGTGCCAGCAGCTTGGGGACAGCCAATTCACCCCTCCACTTT. This sequence encodes CASSLGTANSPLHF.

The V and J genes are TRBV4-1 and TRBJ1-2; D gene ambiguous. V was pared by 0 bases and J by 2 bases, with 7 bases between. CDR3 length: 14 residues. The germline gives CDR1 MGHRA, CDR2 YSYEKL. The CDR3 DNA reads as TGCGCCAGCAGCCAAGATTGGCAGAACTATGGCTACACCTTC. It encodes CASSQDWQNYGYTF.

The genes are TRBV6-7 and TRBJ2-6; TRBD1 might be the D (5 bases). TRBV6-7 is assigned to the ORF class and has an uncertain function. V was shortened by 9 bases and J by 0 bases, with 12 bases between the two germline ends. CDR3 length equals 15 residues. CDR3 amino acids: CARDTLSSGANVLTF. CDR3 bases: TGTGCCAGGGACACATTATCCTCTGGGGCCAACGTCCTGACTTTC.

This clone was detected only once. The chain combines TRBV28 with TRBJ2-2, with 8 bases identical to TRBD1. V lost 7 bases, J lost 6 bases, and 4 bases stayed unmatched. Looked up from germline, CDR1 is MDHEN and CDR2 is SYDVKM. The CDR3 sequence is 13 residues long. The CDR3 region is CASIQGAAGELFF. CDR3 bases: TGTGCCAGCATCCAGGGGGCGGCCGGGGAGCTGTTTTTT.

The chain employs TRBV11-2 and TRBJ2-5, with D perhaps TRBD2 (5 bases). Deletions cut 2 bases from V and 3 bases from J, with 16 bases between. This CDR3 contains 16 residues. Germline CDR1 reads SGHAT; CDR2 reads FQNNGV. The CDR3: CASSLSVAGGEETQYF. The CDR3 nucleotides read TGTGCCAGCAGCTTATCGGTAGCTGGAGGCGAAGAGACCCAGTACTTC.

This clone was found a few times. V and J are TRBV19 and TRBJ1-2; 11 bases fit TRBD1. The germline gives CDR1 LNHDA, CDR2 SQIVND (reference sequence). The CDR3 is 17 amino acids. Losses at the gene ends were 5 bases for V and 4 bases for J; bases not matched to a gene: 12. The CDR3 DNA reads TGTGCCAGTAGTCTCAAGGACAGGGGGCGGGTTGGCTATGGCTACACCTTC. This sequence encodes CASSLKDRGRVGYGYTF.

The V gene is TRBV25-1, the J gene TRBJ1-4, with 8 nucleotides matching TRBD1. From germline, CDR1 is MGHDK and CDR2 SYGVNS. The V gene end was trimmed by 9 bases and the J gene end by 8 bases; junction bases not matched to a gene: 8. This CDR3 comprises 13 residues. CDR3 amino acids: CASKDRVEEKLFF. CDR3 DNA sequence: TGTGCCAGTAAGGACAGGGTCGAAGAAAAACTGTTTTTT. Full variable domain (missing parts from reference TRBV25-1 and TRBJ1-4): EADIYQTPRYLVIGTGKKITLECSQTMGHDKMYWYQQDPGMELHLIHYSYGVNSTEKGDLSSESTVSRIRTEHFPLTLESARPSHTSQYLCASKDRVEEKLFFGSGTQLSVL.

J is TRBJ2-5 and V is TRBV5-4; maybe TRBD1 (6 bases). V was shortened by 0 bases and J by 4 bases, with 10 bases between the two germline ends. The CDR3 is made up of 14 amino acids. Germline loops: CDR1 SGHNT, CDR2 YYREEE (reference sequence). Written as DNA, the CDR3 is TGTGCCAGCAGCTTGGACAGGGTCCCAGAGACCCAGTACTTC. Translated, it gives CASSLDRVPETQYF.

V is TRBV10-3 and J is TRBJ2-1; possibly TRBD2 for D (5 bases). The V end was cut by 10 bases, the J end by 0 bases, with 16 bases between. Per the germline V gene, CDR1 is ENHRY and CDR2 is SYGVKD. The CDR3 covers 15 residues. In DNA form, the CDR3 reads TGTGCCACAGGAGGTCAGGCAAGCTCCTACAATGAGCAGTTCTTC. Its protein product is CATGGQASSYNEQFF.

The genes are TRBV7-2 and TRBJ1-4, with 8 positions matching TRBD1. The germline V gene encodes CDR1 SGHTA and CDR2 FQGNSA. The V gene end was trimmed by 5 bases and the J gene end by 8 bases; junction bases not matched to a gene: 10. The CDR3 is made up of 15 amino acids. CDR3 nucleotide sequence: TGTGCCAGCAGCGCCAGCCGGCAGGGGGCAGAAAAACTGTTTTTT. Encoded protein: CASSASRQGAEKLFF.

The chain joins TRBV9 to TRBJ1-5; no reliable D call. Between the trimmed V and J ends, which lost 0 bases and 6 bases, there was a span of 10 bases. The CDR3 contains 14 residues. Germline-derived CDR1 and CDR2 are SGDLS and YYNGEE. The CDR3 sequence: CASSVGGFGQPQHF. As DNA, the CDR3 is TGTGCCAGCAGCGTAGGAGGGTTTGGTCAGCCCCAGCATTTT. The entire variable domain, with the rest obtained from reference TRBV9 and TRBJ1-5, is as follows: DSGVTQTPKHLITATGQRVTLRCSPRSGDLSVYWYQQSLDQGLQFLIQYYNGEERAKGNILERFSAQQFPDLHSELNLSSLELGDSALYFCASSVGGFGQPQHFGDGTRLSIL.

This sequence joins TRBV9 and TRBJ2-3, with no clear D. The V and J ends lost 4 bases and 0 bases respectively, with 3 bases between them. This CDR3 contains 12 residues. Germline V gene lookup returns CDR1 SGDLS and CDR2 YYNGEE. The CDR3 DNA sequence: TGTGCCAGCAGCCGGAGCACAGATACGCAGTATTTT. It translates to CASSRSTDTQYF.

The gene calls are TRBV6-5 and TRBJ1-1; D is unclear. Trimming removed 11 bases at V and 2 bases at J, with 15 bases between. CDR1 MNHEY and CDR2 SVGAGI come from the germline V gene. The CDR3 totals 13 residues. The CDR3 is CAAKQNLNTEAFF. The CDR3 nucleotides read TGTGCCGCCAAACAGAACTTAAACACTGAAGCTTTCTTT.

This clone was detected only once. The chain couples TRBV19 to TRBJ1-1; D is possibly TRBD1 (6 bases). The CDR3 is made up of 14 amino acids. Germline CDR1 LNHDA, CDR2 SQIVND (reference sequence). V shed 6 bases and J shed 1 base, with 12 bases lying between them. The CDR3 region is CASSKTGENTEAFF. The CDR3 DNA is TGTGCCAGTAGCAAGACAGGAGAGAACACTGAAGCTTTCTTT.

The V gene is TRBV3-1 (or the pseudogene TRBV3-2), the J gene TRBJ1-2; D uncertain. Germline loops: CDR1 LGHDT, CDR2 YNNKEL (reference sequence). V was clipped by 3 bases and J by 8 bases, with 13 bases between them. The CDR3 totals 13 residues. The CDR3 DNA reads TGTGCCAGCAGCCAGGGAGGGCGAGGAGGCTACACCTTC. This encodes CASSQGGRGGYTF.

This CDR3 reads CASGQQGAGTEAFF. The CDR3 coding sequence is TGTGCCAGCGGCCAACAGGGGGCGGGAACTGAAGCTTTCTTT. V and J are TRBV5-4 and TRBJ1-1; 9 bases are a match to TRBD1. Germline-derived CDR1 and CDR2 are SGHNT and YYREEE (reference sequence). V lost 7 bases and J lost 5; bases outside the gene matches: 9. The CDR3 spans 14 residues.

The CDR3 DNA sequence: TGTGCCAGCACCCCGGTCGGTTACCCAGGTGGCGAGCAGTACTTC. As protein: CASTPVGYPGGEQYF. V and J are TRBV7-2 and TRBJ2-7; D gene unclear. This CDR3 has 15 residues. V lost 7 bases and J 6 bases, leaving 22 bases between the germline ends. Germline V gene sequence: CDR1 SGHTA, CDR2 FQGNSA.

The CDR3: CSVEDGQGAHEKLFF. As DNA, the CDR3 is TGCAGCGTTGAGGATGGACAGGGGGCGCATGAAAAACTGTTTTTT. V usage is TRBV29-1 and J usage is TRBJ1-4, with 11 bases that match TRBD1. The CDR3 is 15 residues long. The germline CDR1 and CDR2 sequences are SQVTM and ANQGSEA. With V trimmed by 3 bases and J by 6 bases, 6 bases remained unmatched.

The rearrangement uses TRBV10-3 and TRBJ2-1, with 9 bases lining up with TRBD2. CDR3 length: 14 amino acids. The V segment lost 3 bases and the J segment 9 bases; nucleotides outside the gene matches: 6. Germline V gene lookup returns CDR1 ENHRY and CDR2 SYGVKD. CDR3 coding DNA: TGTGCCATCAGTGATGGAGTAGCGGGGGTTGAGCAGTTCTTC. Encoded protein: CAISDGVAGVEQFF.

The V gene is TRBV5-5, the J gene TRBJ1-6, with D uncertain. This CDR3 spans 12 amino acids. Germline loops: CDR1 SGHKS, CDR2 YYEKEE (reference sequence). V was shortened by 0 bases and J by 9 bases, with 4 bases between the two germline ends. CDR3 coding DNA: TGTGCCAGCAGCTTGGGTATTTCACCCCTCCACTTT. It encodes CASSLGISPLHF.

The chain joins TRBV23-1 to TRBJ2-7, with a weak D call TRBD1 (6 bases). TRBV23-1 qualifies as an ORF whose function is uncertain. This CDR3 has 20 amino acids. Trimming took off 0 bases at V and 0 bases at J, with 24 bases between the two ends. This CDR3 reads CASSQSPGQGKGRDSYEQYF. In nucleotides, the CDR3 is TGCGCCAGCAGTCAATCTCCGGGGCAGGGGAAAGGGCGCGACTCCTACGAGCAGTACTTC.

This rearrangement joins TRBV2 to TRBJ1-6; 7 nucleotides align to TRBD1. This CDR3 contains 14 residues. Germline V gene data show CDR1 as SNHLY and CDR2 as FYNNEI. J lost 7 bases, V lost 5 bases, and 5 bases had no gene match. DNA of the CDR3: TGTGCCAGCAGTAGTTACAGGGGAAATTCACCCCTCCACTTT. Translated: CASSSYRGNSPLHF. Based on the CDR3 plus reference TRBV2 and TRBJ1-6, the full variable domain is EPEVTQTPSHQVTQMGQEVILRCVPISNHLYFYWYRQILGQKVEFLVSFYNNEISEKSEIFDDQFSVERPDGSNFTLKIRSTKLEDSAMYFCASSSYRGNSPLHFGNGTRLTVT.

The V and J genes are TRBV28 and TRBJ1-1; 7 bases are a match to TRBD1. J was trimmed by 3 bases and V by 8 bases; bases with no gene match: 12. CDR1 and CDR2 (germline): MDHEN, SYDVKM. This CDR3 is built from 15 residues. The CDR3 spells CASGKKQGSDTEAFF. The CDR3 nucleotides are TGTGCCAGCGGTAAAAAACAGGGGTCTGACACTGAAGCTTTCTTT.

This clone was observed once. V and J are TRBV2 and TRBJ2-3; 14 nucleotides line up with TRBD2. CDR1 is SNHLY and CDR2 is FYNNEI in the germline V gene. This CDR3 region has 17 residues. With V trimmed by 6 bases and J by 1 base, 6 bases remained unmatched. The CDR3 nucleotides read TGTGCCAGCAGCGGACTAGCGGGAGGACCAGGCACAGATACGCAGTATTTT. It yields the protein CASSGLAGGPGTDTQYF.

The rearrangement links TRBV6-1 to TRBJ1-4, with D possibly matching TRBD1 (5 bases). CDR3 size: 15 residues. V was shortened by 3 bases and J by 0 bases, with 8 bases between the two germline ends. Germline assignment: CDR1 MNHNS and CDR2 SASEGT. The CDR3 coding sequence is TGTGCCAGCAGTGACCAGGGTGCAACTAATGAAAAACTGTTTTTT. This sequence encodes CASSDQGATNEKLFF.